This T cell receptor (beta chain) comes out of a study of blood T cell repertoires in COVID-19. In the study overall: The United States, Italy and Spain were the sources of the acute and convalescent COVID-19 samples. T cells, B-cell-depleted T cells, or PBMCs provided the cDNA or gDNA that served as material.

Only in-frame clones appear in the TCRdb table, and some are missing; sequencing was by immunoSEQ multiplex PCR. Of fewer than 450,000 clones listed, less than 90% are singletons. Participants had their cohort set by participant-reported clinical history. In germline, CDR1 is LNHNV, CDR2 YYDKDF (reference sequence). The trim removed 2 bases at V and 0 bases at J, leaving 2 bases unmatched. The CDR3 runs 16 residues. The V call is TRBV15, the J call TRBJ2-1, with TRBD1 matching 9 bases. Sequencing used PBMCs or T cells enriched from blood (not recorded which). This TCR was recovered from a woman aged 25 to 39 who had recovered from COVID-19. This CDR3 reads CATSRRTGVSYNEQFF. The CDR3 DNA reads TGTGCCACCAGCAGACGGACAGGGGTCTCCTACAATGAGCAGTTCTTC.